This T cell receptor beta chain was captured by sequencing in a study of beta chain features in type 1 diabetes. Across the whole study: Patients shared similar age, gender and cell yields with healthy donors. Whole-study results and caveats: There were fewer insertions and more deletions at the VDJ junctions of type 1 diabetes patients. People with Type 1 diabetes carried modestly yet significantly shorter TCRB CDR3s in all four CD4+ subsets.

This clone was counted between two and nine times. Its antigen is undetermined. Trimming stripped 6 bases from V and 3 bases from J, with 11 bases between. The CDR3 contains 13 residues. Germline V gives CDR1 SQVTM, CDR2 ANQGSEA. Investigators reverse transcribed all isolated RNA, so they sequenced expressed TCRB transcripts. Average reads for naive, central memory and regulatory T cell samples were around 4 million. TCRdb's table, derived via immunoSEQ multiplex PCR, lists solely in-frame clones and lacks some. The top ten clones hold 0.012% of a sample with around 260,000 clones, approximately 25% of them seen once. A sort by CD45RO/CCR7/CD25/CD127/CD95/CD27 yielded CD4+ naive, central memory, regulatory and stem cell-like memory cells.

Sequenced input: naive CD4+ T cells from blood. The receptor comes from a woman aged 25 to 39 with type 1 diabetes. V and J are TRBV29-1 and TRBJ1-4; D might be TRBD1 (6 bases). In DNA form, the CDR3 reads TGCAGCGTAGGAAGACAGGCTAATGAAAAACTGTTTTTT. The encoded protein is CSVGRQANEKLFF.